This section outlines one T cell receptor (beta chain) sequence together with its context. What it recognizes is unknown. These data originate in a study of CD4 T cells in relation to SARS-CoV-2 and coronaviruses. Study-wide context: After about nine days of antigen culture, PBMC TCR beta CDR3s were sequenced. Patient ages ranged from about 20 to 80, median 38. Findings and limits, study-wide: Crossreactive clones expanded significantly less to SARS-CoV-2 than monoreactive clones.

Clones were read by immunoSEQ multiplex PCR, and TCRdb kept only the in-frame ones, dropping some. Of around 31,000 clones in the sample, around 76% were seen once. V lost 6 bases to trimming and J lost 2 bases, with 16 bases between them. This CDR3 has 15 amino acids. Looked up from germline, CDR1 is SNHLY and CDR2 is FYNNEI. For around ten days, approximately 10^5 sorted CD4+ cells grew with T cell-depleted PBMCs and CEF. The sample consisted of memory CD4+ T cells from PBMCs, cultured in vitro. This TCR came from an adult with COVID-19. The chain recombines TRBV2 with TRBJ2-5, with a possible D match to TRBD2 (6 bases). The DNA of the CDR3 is TGTGCCAGCAGGGGTCAGACTAGTTATCAAGAGACCCAGTACTTC. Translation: CASRGQTSYQETQYF.